Listed below are T cell receptor beta chains from one sample, sequenced in a study of blood T cell repertoires in COVID-19. The method was immunoSEQ multiplex PCR; TCRdb's version includes in-frame clones alone and lacks a portion of them. This sample has roughly 380,000 clones, with almost 90% found just once. Sequenced input: PBMCs or T cells enriched from blood (not recorded which). The source is a young woman who had been exposed to COVID-19. Both conserved end residues are part of each CDR3. Fields, in order: V gene, D gene, clone size, J gene, CDR3 protein, CDR3 DNA. A D gene is named only where the DNA matches it firmly. The size entry is marked missing in some rows and otherwise reads once, few, many or a size class.

>TRBV29-1|.|few|TRBJ1-5
CSVGTLNQPQHF
TGCAGCGTCGGGACTCTCAATCAGCCCCAGCATTTT
>TRBV27|TRBD2|.|TRBJ2-1
CASTVGQDSSGRARDNEQFF
TGTGCCAGCACGGTCGGACAGGACAGTAGCGGGAGGGCCCGGGACAATGAGCAGTTCTTC
>TRBV3-1/TRBV3-2|.|.|TRBJ2-6
CASSQRGPLSSGANVLTF
TGTGCCAGCAGCCAAAGGGGTCCCCTAAGCTCTGGGGCCAACGTCCTGACTTTC
>TRBV20-1|.|.|TRBJ1-6
CSASAGANSPLHF
TGCAGTGCTAGTGCAGGGGCCAATTCACCCCTCCACTTT
>TRBV5-1|.|.|TRBJ1-4
CASSTVGLGEKLFF
TGCGCCAGCAGCACAGTGGGACTAGGTGAAAAACTGTTTTTT
>TRBV19|TRBD1|.|TRBJ2-7
CASSPSRGSYEQYF
TGTGCCAGCAGCCCATCCAGGGGGAGCTACGAGCAGTACTTC
>TRBV9|.|.|TRBJ2-7
CASSVGAGYLTEQYF
TGTGCCAGCAGCGTAGGTGCGGGCTACCTAACCGAGCAGTACTTC
>TRBV24-1|.|.|TRBJ2-7
CATSDSTPGSYEQYF
TGTGCCACCAGTGATTCTACTCCAGGCTCCTACGAGCAGTACTTC
>TRBV10-1|.|.|TRBJ1-6
CASSEDRRDNSPLHF
TGCGCCAGCAGTGAGGACAGGCGAGATAATTCACCCCTCCACTTT
>TRBV11-3|TRBD2|.|TRBJ2-1
CASSLGGLAGAPPYNEQFF
TGTGCCAGCAGCTTAGGGGGACTAGCGGGAGCCCCACCATACAATGAGCAGTTCTTC
>TRBV6-2/TRBV6-3|TRBD1|once|TRBJ2-7
CASSSADRTYEQYF
TGTGCCAGCAGTTCCGCGGACAGGACCTACGAGCAGTACTTC
>TRBV5-8|TRBD2|.|TRBJ2-1
CASSPRLANEQFF
TGTGCCAGCAGCCCAAGACTAGCGAATGAGCAGTTCTTC
>TRBV14|.|.|TRBJ2-7
CASSQELGSGEQYF
TGTGCCAGCAGCCAAGAACTGGGGAGTGGCGAGCAGTACTTC
>TRBV7-2|TRBD2|.|TRBJ2-3
CASSLGAGFTDTQYF
TGTGCCAGCAGCTTGGGAGCGGGATTCACAGATACGCAGTATTTT
>TRBV24-1|.|.|TRBJ2-5
CATSDSSWRETQYF
TGTGCCACCAGTGATAGTAGTTGGAGGGAGACCCAGTACTTC
>TRBV10-2|TRBD2|.|TRBJ2-7
CASTVAGGGSYEQYF
TGCGCCAGCACTGTAGCGGGAGGGGGCTCCTACGAGCAGTACTTC
>TRBV2|TRBD1|.|TRBJ1-3
CASSRDRGRGGNTIYF
TGTGCCAGCAGCCGGGACAGGGGGCGAGGGGGAAACACCATATATTTT
>TRBV5-1|TRBD2|.|TRBJ2-5
CASDLRWLGREEGTQYF
TGCGCCAGCGATTTACGGTGGCTTGGGCGGGAGGAAGGGACCCAGTACTTC
>TRBV28|TRBD2|.|TRBJ2-7
CASRRTSAYEQYF
TGTGCCAGCAGGAGGACTAGCGCCTACGAGCAGTACTTC
>TRBV3-1/TRBV3-2|TRBD2|few|TRBJ2-7
CASSGGSSGRSYEQYF
TGTGCCAGCTCCGGGGGGTCTAGCGGGAGGTCCTACGAGCAGTACTTC
>TRBV28|.|few|TRBJ1-3
CASTGPRSGNTIYF
TGTGCCAGCACAGGGCCCCGCTCTGGAAACACCATATATTTT
>TRBV5-1|.|.|TRBJ2-5
CASSPGRGQETQYF
TGCGCCAGCAGCCCAGGTCGAGGGCAAGAGACCCAGTACTTC
>TRBV18|.|.|TRBJ2-7
CASSPPSGNYEQYF
TGTGCCAGCTCACCACCGTCCGGGAACTACGAGCAGTACTTC
>TRBV28|.|.|TRBJ1-2
CASRPRLYGYTF
TGTGCCAGCAGGCCCCGACTGTATGGCTACACCTTC
>TRBV28|TRBD1|.|TRBJ1-1
CASSLTGEDTEAFF
TGTGCCAGCAGTCTAACAGGGGAGGACACTGAAGCTTTCTTT
>TRBV14|TRBD2|once|TRBJ2-1
CASSPPPVLAGAYNEQFF
TGTGCCAGCAGCCCCCCTCCGGTCCTAGCGGGAGCTTACAATGAGCAGTTCTTC
>TRBV7-9|.|.|TRBJ2-7
CASSLEGRENSYEQYF
TGTGCCAGCAGCTTAGAGGGGCGGGAAAACTCCTACGAGCAGTACTTC
>TRBV12-3/TRBV12-4|.|.|TRBJ2-1
CASSLVARNEQFF
TGTGCCAGCAGTTTAGTTGCGAGGAATGAGCAGTTCTTC
>TRBV6-5|.|.|TRBJ1-4
CASRYRETNEKLFF
TGTGCCAGCAGATACAGGGAGACTAATGAAAAACTGTTTTTT
>TRBV7-9|TRBD2|.|TRBJ2-4
CASSRRLAGDIQYF
TGTGCCAGCAGCCGCCGACTAGCGGGAGACATTCAGTACTTC
>TRBV6-5|.|.|TRBJ1-1
CASSPGQKNTEAFF
TGTGCCAGCAGTCCGGGACAAAAGAACACTGAAGCTTTCTTT
>TRBV4-1|TRBD1|.|TRBJ1-5
CASISKEGAHGNQPQHF
TGCGCCAGCATATCAAAGGAGGGGGCGCACGGCAATCAGCCCCAGCATTTT
>TRBV6-5|.|.|TRBJ2-7
CASRYRNGAAGEQYF
TGTGCCAGCAGGTACCGGAACGGTGCGGCTGGCGAGCAGTACTTC
>TRBV6-5|TRBD1|.|TRBJ2-7
CASSRTGMGSYEQYF
TGTGCCAGCAGTCGGACAGGGATGGGGTCCTACGAGCAGTACTTC
>TRBV6-5|.|.|TRBJ2-1
CASSYEPAGNYNEQFF
TGTGCCAGCAGTTACGAACCGGCGGGTAATTACAATGAGCAGTTCTTC